The next 2 T cell receptor beta chains were all read from a single sample in a study of T cell responses to AZD1222 COVID-19 vaccine. TCRdb's copy holds only in-frame clones and misses some; the assay was immunoSEQ multiplex PCR. The repertoire holds 120,000 to 150,000 clones, with about 91% as singletons. The sample was peripheral blood, taken 28 days after the second AZD1222 dose. These receptors were taken from an adult who received the AZD1222 COVID-19 vaccine.

The CDR3 region has the DNA TGCGCCAGCAGCCCGCAACCTAGCGGACTGGAAGAGACCCAGTACTTC. The encoded protein is CASSPQPSGLEETQYF. This sequence joins TRBV5-1 and TRBJ2-5; 7 nucleotides agree with TRBD2. There are 16 residues in the CDR3. Trimming removed 4 bases from V and 3 bases from J; junction bases left unmatched: 12. From germline, CDR1 is SGHRS and CDR2 YFSETQ.

The chain has TRBV5-4 and TRBJ1-1, with TRBD1 as a possible D gene (5 bases). Trimming took 0 bases from V and 2 from J, leaving 14 bases between them. The CDR3 contains 16 residues. The germline V gene encodes CDR1 SGHNT and CDR2 YYREEE (reference sequence). The CDR3 DNA follows: TGTGCCAGCAGCTTGGCGTGGCGGGGGAGCAACACTGAAGCTTTCTTT. It yields the protein CASSLAWRGSNTEAFF.